Following are 6 T cell receptor beta chains from one sample sequenced in a study of cytomegalovirus exposure and HLA in healthy donors. In the PCR, 60 Vbeta and 13 Jbeta primers were used. Method: immunoSEQ multiplex PCR; TCRdb's copy keeps in-frame clones and lacks some. The sample comprises about 180,000 clones, 70% to 90% of which are singletons, and roughly 5.2% rests with the top ten. The sample was PBMCs. Every receptor here comes from a girl aged 10 to 17 in good health and CMV-seropositive.

V gene TRBV9 combines with J gene TRBJ1-6; 11 nucleotides match TRBD1. Trimming removed 3 bases from V and 10 bases from J; junction bases left unmatched: 6. Germline V gives CDR1 SGDLS, CDR2 YYNGEE. The CDR3 sequence is 15 residues long. The CDR3 bases are TGTGCCAGCAGCGCAGGGACAGGGGGTTTATCACCCCTCCACTTT. Protein product: CASSAGTGGLSPLHF. Supplemented by reference TRBV9 and TRBJ1-6, the full variable domain reads DSGVTQTPKHLITATGQRVTLRCSPRSGDLSVYWYQQSLDQGLQFLIQYYNGEERAKGNILERFSAQQFPDLHSELNLSSLELGDSALYFCASSAGTGGLSPLHFGNGTRLTVT.

The chain joins TRBV5-1 to TRBJ1-3; 9 nucleotides match TRBD1. Germline CDR1 reads SGHRS; CDR2 reads YFSETQ. After removal of 4 bases from V and 2 bases from J, the junction contained 7 bases not matched to a gene. The CDR3 spans 16 residues. In DNA form, the CDR3 reads TGCGCCAGCAGCCCGGGGGACAGGGCTACTGGAAACACCATATATTTT. The encoded protein is CASSPGDRATGNTIYF.

The CDR3 nucleotides are TGTGCCAGCAGCCGAATCACAGGGAACACTGAAGCTTTCTTT. Protein sequence: CASSRITGNTEAFF. The V call is TRBV6-5, the J call TRBJ1-1, with D tentatively TRBD1 (5 bases). The germline gives CDR1 MNHEY, CDR2 SVGAGI. This CDR3 contains 14 residues. Trimming stripped 6 bases from V and 1 base from J, with 12 bases between.

The J gene is TRBJ1-4, the V gene TRBV4-2; D is undetermined. The CDR3 is 15 amino acids. The V end lost 0 bases, the J end lost 3 bases, and 8 bases lay between the germline ends. The germline V gene has CDR1 LGHNA and CDR2 YNFKEQ. CDR3 bases: TGTGCCAGCAGCCAAGATGGCAGTGCTAATGAAAAACTGTTTTTT. As protein: CASSQDGSANEKLFF.

The chain couples TRBV5-1 to TRBJ2-3; 8 bases agree with TRBD2. V shed 2 bases and J 4 bases; nucleotides not matched to a gene: 9. Germline values: CDR1 SGHRS, CDR2 YFSETQ. This CDR3 spans 16 amino acids. The CDR3 region is CASSFVVGGAPDTQYF. In nucleotides, the CDR3 is TGCGCCAGCAGCTTCGTTGTCGGGGGGGCCCCAGATACGCAGTATTTT.

The gene calls are TRBV7-8 and TRBJ1-1, with D possibly matching TRBD1 (6 bases). The CDR3 contains 12 residues. CDR1 and CDR2 from the germline V gene are SGHVS and FQNEAQ. Deletions cut 5 bases from V and 5 bases from J, with 9 bases between. The CDR3 region is CASSLRGTEAFF. The CDR3 bases are TGTGCCAGCAGCCTCAGGGGAACTGAAGCTTTCTTT.